This T cell receptor beta chain was identified during a study of regulatory T cells in long-lasting Graves disease. The junction had 6 bases not matched to a gene; V was cut back by 4 bases and J by 7 bases. This CDR3 is built from 16 residues. Germline-derived CDR1 and CDR2 are SEHNR and FQNEAQ (reference sequence). CDR3-region Arm-PCR and iRepertoire HTBI primers produced the TCR beta libraries. TCRdb ran MiXCR on the multiplex PCR reads and lists one entry per CDR3 protein. This sample carries 390,000 or so distinct CDR3 sequences, about 11% of them seen once, and the ten largest clones take 18%. Time point given: newly diagnosed GD, antithyroid drugs for less than 3 months. TCR sequences were obtained from RNA taken from PBMCs. EDTA tubes collected roughly 9 milliliters of peripheral blood. The same data also went into a second study, on T cells in Graves' hyperthyroidism and ophthalmopathy. Per that study: Model output signaled ophthalmopathy a median 6.5 months ahead of onset.

The specimen was peripheral blood mononuclear cells (PBMCs), collected at new diagnosis, from a patient treated with antithyroid drugs. This receptor was identified in a woman aged 18-29 years with Graves disease. V gene TRBV7-9 combines with J gene TRBJ2-4, with 14 positions matching TRBD2. CDR3 amino acids: CASSYRWTSGRNIQYF. The CDR3 DNA is TGTGCCAGCAGCTACCGGTGGACTAGCGGGAGGAACATTCAGTACTTC.